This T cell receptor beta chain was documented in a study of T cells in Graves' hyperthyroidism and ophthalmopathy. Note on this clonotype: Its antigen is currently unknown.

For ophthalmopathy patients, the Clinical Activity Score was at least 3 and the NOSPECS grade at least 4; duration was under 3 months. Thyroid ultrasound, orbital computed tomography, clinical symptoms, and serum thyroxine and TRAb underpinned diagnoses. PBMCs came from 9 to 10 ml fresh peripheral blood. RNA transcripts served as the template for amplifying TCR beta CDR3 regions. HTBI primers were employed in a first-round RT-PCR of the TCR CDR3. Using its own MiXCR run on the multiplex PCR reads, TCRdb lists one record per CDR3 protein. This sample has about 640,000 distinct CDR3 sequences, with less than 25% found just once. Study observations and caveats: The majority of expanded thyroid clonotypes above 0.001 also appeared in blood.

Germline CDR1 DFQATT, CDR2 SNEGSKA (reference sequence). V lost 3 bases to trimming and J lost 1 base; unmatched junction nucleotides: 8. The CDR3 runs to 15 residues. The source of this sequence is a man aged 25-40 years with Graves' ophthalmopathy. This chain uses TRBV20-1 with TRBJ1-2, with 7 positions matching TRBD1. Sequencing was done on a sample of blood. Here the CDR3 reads CSARGGDSHNYGYTF. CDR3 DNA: TGCAGTGCTAGGGGGGGGGACAGTCATAACTATGGCTACACCTTC.